This passage covers 9 T cell receptor beta chains from one sample sequenced in a study of PD-L1 blockade in urothelial cancer. Profiling relied on immunoSEQ multiplex PCR, and the TCRdb table lists in-frame clones only, not all of them. The data show about 120,000 clones, around nine tenths seen once. Described time point: peripheral blood 6 weeks after treatment start. This material consisted of PBMCs, taken around atezolizumab (anti-PD-L1) treatment. The receptors derive from a man between 60 and 75 years old with urothelial cancer.

The chain joins TRBV11-3 to TRBJ2-3, with TRBD2 matching 8 bases. CDR3 length: 15 residues. Germline CDR1 and CDR2: SGHNT and YENEEA. The ends lost 5 bases at V and 0 bases at J; junction bases unmatched: 4. The CDR3 protein is CASSPGLGSTDTQYF. CDR3 DNA sequence: TGTGCCAGCAGCCCGGGACTAGGGAGCACAGATACGCAGTATTTT.

This chain joins TRBV10-3 and TRBJ2-7, with 12 bases matching TRBD1. Germline loops: CDR1 ENHRY, CDR2 SYGVKD. The length of the CDR3 is 14 residues. Germline trimming cut 7 bases from V and 4 bases from J; bases unmatched to any gene: 5. CDR3: CAIKGQGADYEQYF. The CDR3 bases are TGTGCCATCAAGGGACAGGGGGCTGATTACGAGCAGTACTTC.

The chain combines TRBV15 with TRBJ2-3, with a tentative D call TRBD1 (5 bases). V gave up 0 bases and J gave up 5 bases, with 6 bases separating them. The CDR3 totals 13 residues. Germline CDR1 reads LNHNV; CDR2 reads YYDKDF (reference sequence). The DNA of the CDR3 is TGTGCCACCAGCAGAGACACAGGAGATACGCAGTATTTT. It translates to CATSRDTGDTQYF.

This clone was observed once. The genes are TRBV19 and TRBJ2-7; the D is unclear. CDR1 and CDR2 from the germline V gene are LNHDA and SQIVND (reference sequence). Trimming removed 6 bases at V and 6 bases at J, with 18 bases between. The CDR3 consists of 14 residues. CDR3 sequence (DNA): TGTGCCAGTAGGAAAGAACCTGGCCCCAGCGAGCAGTACTTC. Its protein is CASRKEPGPSEQYF. The full variable domain, its missing parts supplied by reference TRBV19 and TRBJ2-7, is DGGITQSPKYLFRKEGQNVTLSCEQNLNHDAMYWYRQDPGQGLRLIYYSQIVNDFQKGDIAEGYSVSREKKESFPLTVTSAQKNPTAFYLCASRKEPGPSEQYFGPGTRLTVT.

This rearrangement joins TRBV5-1 to TRBJ2-5, with D possibly TRBD1 on 6 matching bases. Trimming stripped 3 bases from V and 5 bases from J, with 17 bases between. The germline V gene encodes CDR1 SGHRS and CDR2 YFSETQ. The CDR3 extends over 15 amino acids. The CDR3 spells CASSSGQSGRETQYF. In nucleotides, the CDR3 is TGCGCCAGCAGCTCCGGACAGTCCGGGCGGGAGACCCAGTACTTC. Drawing the rest from reference TRBV5-1 and TRBJ2-5, the complete variable domain is KAGVTQTPRYLIKTRGQQVTLSCSPISGHRSVSWYQQTPGQGLQFLFEYFSETQRNKGNFPGRFSGRQFSNSRSEMNVSTLELGDSALYLCASSSGQSGRETQYFGPGTRLLVL.

The rearrangement uses TRBV5-4 and TRBJ2-2, with 9 positions matching TRBD2. Germline assignment: CDR1 SGHNT and CDR2 YYREEE (reference sequence). The CDR3 totals 17 residues. J lost 4 bases, V lost 0 bases, and 7 bases had no gene match. Here the CDR3 reads CASSLGRREGRTGELFF. The CDR3 region has the DNA TGTGCCAGCAGCTTGGGCCGGCGGGAGGGCCGCACCGGGGAGCTGTTTTTT.

The chain joins TRBV13 to TRBJ1-2, with 11 bases aligning to TRBD1. The CDR3 runs to 16 residues. V was pared by 1 base and J by 4 bases, with 5 bases of the junction left unmatched. Germline V gene lookup returns CDR1 PRHDT and CDR2 FYEKMQ (reference sequence). The CDR3 region is CASSLDGTGGGYGYTF. CDR3 sequence (DNA): TGTGCCAGCAGCTTAGACGGGACAGGGGGAGGCTATGGCTACACCTTC.

The chain combines TRBV28 with TRBJ2-1; tentative D call: TRBD2 (7 bases). This CDR3 has 14 amino acids. Germline CDR1 and CDR2: MDHEN and SYDVKM. V lost 4 bases, J lost 8 bases, and 15 bases lay in between. The DNA of the CDR3 is TGTGCCAGCAGTTGGGGAGGGGGGACCGATGAGCAGTTCTTC. The encoded protein is CASSWGGGTDEQFF.

The chain couples TRBV29-1 to TRBJ2-2; maybe TRBD1 (5 bases). Per germline, CDR1 SQVTM and CDR2 ANQGSEA. This CDR3 region has 15 residues. Deletions cut 6 bases from V and 2 bases from J, with 16 bases between. The CDR3 DNA reads as TGCAGCGTGGTGGGGCTGGCTACAAACACCGGGGAGCTGTTTTTT. This translates into CSVVGLATNTGELFF.